This T cell receptor beta chain is from a study of cytomegalovirus exposure and HLA in healthy donors (TCRdb year 2017). Background for the entire study: An earlier analysis of a few hundred of the donors reported over 250 Gb of sequence data and 95 million to 120 million unique TCR beta sequences obtained from approximately 180 million T cells. Approximately 310 gigabases of sequencing data and about 92 million unique TCR sequences made up an early release that covered approximately 650 HLA-typed donors. Of the 398 genotyped donors, approximately 83% fell in the genetic ancestry cluster associated with self-reported Caucasian donors. The study was designed to test whether signatures of past pathogen exposure could be identified by cataloging public T cell receptors. The study used immunosequencing to profile the T cell repertoires of 600 to 850 subjects and linked those repertoires to cytomegalovirus serostatus. A separate validation cohort of over 95 different subjects was used in addition to the roughly 670-subject first cohort. To predict cytomegalovirus infection status, the study combined high-throughput TCR immunosequencing, statistical association of individual TCRs with disease status, and machine learning. A later analysis re-examined previously published TCR beta repertoires from more than 650 donors and added high-resolution HLA genotyping to investigate patterns of TCR occurrence. Rather than drawing on any new phenotypic data, the later analysis identified candidate immune exposures from TCR beta sequences and the way those sequences occurred across donors. In an earlier analysis of a few hundred of the donors, high-throughput TCR beta sequencing was used to judge whether each TCR beta V gene segment behaved as functional or pseudogenic. Donor age, sex, ethnicity and CMV serostatus were compiled together with the repertoire data. A later genetic analysis used genome-wide SNP genotypes for about 65% of the 666 donors, treating that subset as a discovery cohort. Every discovery cohort repertoire had been produced on one sequencing platform. HLA typing covered class I and class II loci at four-digit resolution. The number of donors typed differed by locus, with 629-630 for A, B, C, DRB1 and DQB1, around 500 for DQA1, nearly 610 for DPA1, and around 460 for DPB1. Several DR-DQ haplotypes were treated as single units for association and clustering because of strong linkage in the cohort. On average, around 230,000 unique TCR beta nucleotide sequences were sequenced per donor among 398 genotyped donors of the cohort, with around 19% of those sequences being non-productive.

Library construction relied on the immunoSEQ multiplex PCR assay. A mixture of 60 forward primers for TCR Vbeta segments and 13 reverse primers for TCR Jbeta segments was used in the multiplex PCR. The CDR3 region of rearranged TCR beta genes was amplified from genomic DNA by a multiplex PCR assay. The amplified TCR beta libraries were sequenced on the Illumina HiSeq System as 87-base-pair reads. As for how the authors treated the data: In a later analysis, around 80 million unique TCR beta chains were counted across the roughly 700 repertoires, and roughly 11 million of these chains were shared by at least two donors. Raw reads were error-corrected and collapsed into unique sequences with a nearest-neighbor algorithm that merged closely related sequences to remove PCR and sequencing errors. V, D and J gene segments were assigned by aligning CDR3 sequences to IMGT reference sequences. For a sequence to be retained, a match of at least six nucleotides was required to both a V gene segment and a J gene segment. A rearrangement was called productive if the CDR3 had no stop codons and remained in frame with V and J, and every other rearrangement was called non-productive. CDR3 was defined by IMGT convention, running from the second conserved V-encoded cysteine to the conserved J-encoded phenylalanine. The earlier analysis of more than 450 of the donors excluded sequences that lacked an unambiguous match to a single V gene segment. An earlier analysis of a few hundred of the donors classified V segments as functional when productive rearrangements were above 56.7% and as segregating when the standard deviation between donors was above 5%. A statistical classification framework was developed to diagnose cytomegalovirus status using the catalog of TCR beta chain sequences. V and J gene assignment, in a later analysis, came from comparing TCR nucleotide sequences with IMGT/GENE-DB human TR gene sequences. The TCRdist pipeline was used in a later analysis to assign CDR3 sequences and most-parsimonious VDJ recombination scenarios. In a later analysis, every TCR beta chain was defined by the combination of its CDR3 amino acid sequence and its V-gene family, and reads without a unique V-gene family were dropped. A later analysis removed 592 highly shared, low-generation-probability nucleotide sequences to deal with suspected cross-contamination and a sequencing artifact. For each public chain, a later analysis derived a clonal expansion index from normalized ranks of inferred template counts within each repertoire. In a later analysis, generation probabilities were computed using a VDJ recombination model fitted to out-of-frame rearrangements, and the results were checked against IGoR. Hypergeometric tests were used in a later analysis to score TCR-TCR, TCR-HLA and TCR-CMV co-occurrence, with a repertoire-size bias correction applied to the TCR pairs. A later analysis estimated false discovery rates by permuting HLA or CMV assignments 20 times. In a later analysis, co-occurring TCRs were grouped using DBSCAN, with TCRdist sequence similarity added in when clustering inside HLA-allele-positive subsets. Repertoires with fewer than 30,000 or more than 120,000 public chains, plus five repertoires with anomalous nucleotide sharing, were excluded from co-occurrence clustering. As stored in TCRdb, this immuneACCESS dataset retains in-frame rearrangements with V and J assigned. A fraction of the clones does not appear; measured against another copy, unresolved V genes explain less than half of the discrepancy, and the remainder lacks a known reason. That table gives V, J and clone size, and the DNA gave D and trimming. Counted in this sample were around 100,000 clones; 70% to 85% of them appeared once. Of the sample, about 2% falls within the top ten clones.

Including the terminal cysteine and phenylalanine, the CDR3 comprises 14 residues. Only the CDR3 DNA stays, 42 bases, in frame from base 1. Relative to germline, V is missing 0 bases and J is missing 5 bases, with 2 bases of the junction outside any gene match. On this clone: The antigen this receptor binds is unknown. Base qualities are not at hand, and no much larger clone is one base apart.

Study-level results and caveats: In an earlier analysis of 587 of the donors, most TCR beta V segments appeared in productive rearrangements about 87% or about 30% of the time, broadly matching IMGT annotations. This cohort had only TCR beta chains sequenced, and the lack of alpha or paired-chain data limited which features could be detected. A total of fewer than 200 TCR beta chains were listed by the study as associated with cytomegalovirus. While some public TCRs were present in many individuals, most TCR sequences turned up only very rarely across donors. A later analysis found that HLA-associated TCR beta chains were more clonally expanded and had lower generation probabilities than equally common non-associated chains. Roughly uniform sequencing depth across donors was assumed in presence/absence analyses, although this assumption may not hold. It was suggested by the authors that the approach could potentially be generalized to other disease states and immunological phenotypes. For the cohort, immune exposure information was limited to CMV serostatus. A later analysis reported that several top co-occurrence clusters appeared linked to parvovirus B19, influenza, CMV and Epstein-Barr virus. Three of the identified cytomegalovirus-associated TCR beta chains were confirmed in vitro to be specific for cytomegalovirus antigens. The 87-base-pair reads could not distinguish some IMGT-functional V segments, including TRBV6-2 and TRBV6-3, so those segments were excluded. A cluster of highly shared sequence variants was judged likely to represent a technical artifact of the sequencing pipeline. The classifier was reported to diagnose cytomegalovirus status with high specificity and sensitivity in both the original and validation cohorts. A later genetic analysis reported fewer N-insertions in productive TCRs among donors in an Asian-associated ancestry cluster than the approximately 670-donor mean. When HLA alleles, especially DR and DQ, strongly co-occurred, TCR associations were difficult to assign to individual alleles. A further reported finding was that TCR beta sequences accurately predicted the HLA-A and HLA-B alleles for most subjects in the first cohort. An association between a missense DCLRE1C variant and V-gene and J-gene trimming of TCR beta chains was found in a later genetic analysis and replicated in an independent cohort. The earlier analysis of 587 of the donors excluded 15 to 20 rarely observed V segments, including chromosome 9 orphons, because counts were too low. Because HLA typing was unavailable for some donors at each locus, only the typed subset was used in association tests. Correlated functional status among segregating V segments might reflect linkage disequilibrium, but an unknown experimental factor could not be ruled out. A later analysis found that most CMV-associated TCR beta chains appeared HLA-restricted, with HLA associations seemingly driven largely by CMV exposure. At a false discovery rate of 0.05, a later analysis linked 16,951 TCR beta sequences to specific HLA alleles. In a later analysis, TCR association rates were found to vary across HLA loci, with the most associated TCRs seen for DRB1 alleles and the fewest for HLA-C alleles.

The cohort comprised some 700 healthy bone marrow donors. All cohort members were sampled while nominally healthy, although unrecorded immune exposures were likely present. The donor was CMV seronegative and belonged to the group of roughly 330 seronegative cohort members. A peripheral blood sample was collected from each donor, and TCR beta sequencing was performed on peripheral blood mononuclear cells. The Qiagen DNeasy Blood Extraction Kit was used to extract genomic DNA from the blood cell samples. Sequenced material: PBMCs. This receptor chain uses TRBV5-3 and TRBJ2-7, with 10 junctional bases fitting TRBD2. TRBV5-3 is an ORF; its function is uncertain. The receptor was isolated from a man younger than 35 in good health and CMV-seronegative. The CDR3 in this case is CARSLEREGNEQYF. The bases are TGTGCCAGAAGCTTGGAGCGGGAGGGCAACGAGCAGTACTTC.